The entry that follows covers one TCR beta chain sequence. Antigen: not known. With survey level as its setting, the immunoSEQ assay was v3.0. Sequencing was performed with immunoSEQ multiplex PCR; in TCRdb, only in-frame clones are kept and a portion is missing. Of approximately 15,000 clones in the sample, roughly 73% are singletons; the top ten hold more than 14%. The sample belongs to a study of long-term antiretroviral therapy in people with HIV. Turning to the study itself: There is a gap of about a decade between the earliest samples and the later 2015 immediate-ART recommendation. Study-wide results and limits: The study found that diversity rose after ART but stayed below transplant donor controls.

The source was unsorted PBMCs, collected roughly 2.2 years before starting antiretroviral therapy. The receptor comes from a young man with HIV.

In DNA, the CDR3 is TGTGCCAGCAAGGTTTACAGTGCAGAGACCCAGTACTTC. It encodes CASKVYSAETQYF. This chain joins TRBV6-5 and TRBJ2-5; D uncertain. The CDR3 consists of 13 residues. Deletions cut 7 bases from V and 4 bases from J, with 13 bases between. Germline V lookup: CDR1 MNHEY, CDR2 SVGAGI.